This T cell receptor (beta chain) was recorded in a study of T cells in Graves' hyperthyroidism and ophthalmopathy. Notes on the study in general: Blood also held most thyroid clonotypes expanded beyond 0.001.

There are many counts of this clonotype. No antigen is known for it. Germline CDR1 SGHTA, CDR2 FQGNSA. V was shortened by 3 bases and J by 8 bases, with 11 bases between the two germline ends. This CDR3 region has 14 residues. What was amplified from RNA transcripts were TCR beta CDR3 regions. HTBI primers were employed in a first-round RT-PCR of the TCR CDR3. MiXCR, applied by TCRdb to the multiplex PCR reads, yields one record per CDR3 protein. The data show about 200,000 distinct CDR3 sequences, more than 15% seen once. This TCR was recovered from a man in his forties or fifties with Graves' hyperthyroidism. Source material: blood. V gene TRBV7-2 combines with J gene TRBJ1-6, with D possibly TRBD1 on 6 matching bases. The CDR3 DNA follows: TGTGCCAGCAGCTTGAACAGGGTGTATTCACCCCTCCACTTT. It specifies CASSLNRVYSPLHF.